These 21 T cell receptor beta chains were sequenced from one sample in a study of blood T cell repertoires in COVID-19. Here immunoSEQ multiplex PCR was the method, and the copy in TCRdb shows in-frame clones only, minus some. The sample lists a few hundred thousand clones, 75% to 90% occurring once. Sequenced material: PBMCs or T cells enriched from blood (not recorded which). These receptors were obtained from a man aged 18 to 35 who had recovered from COVID-19.

The V and J genes are TRBV7-2 and TRBJ1-2; D remains unclear. CDR3 length equals 14 residues. The V gene's germline CDR1 is SGHTA and CDR2 FQGNSA. V was trimmed by 2 bases and J by 2 bases, leaving 9 bases between them. CDR3 bases: TGTGCCAGCAGCTTATCTCTGCGAAACTATGGCTACACCTTC. Translation: CASSLSLRNYGYTF.

The chain combines TRBV9 with TRBJ1-3; D possibly corresponds to TRBD1 (5 bases). This CDR3 comprises 15 residues. The germline gives CDR1 SGDLS, CDR2 YYNGEE. Trimming stripped 0 bases from V and 4 bases from J, with 11 bases between. This CDR3 is CASSVDQGSGNTIYF. Here the CDR3 DNA reads TGTGCCAGCAGCGTAGATCAGGGTTCAGGAAACACCATATATTTT.

Written as DNA, the CDR3 is TGTGCCAGTAGTATCTGGCAGGGGGGTAACTATGGCTACACCTTC. Its translation is CASSIWQGGNYGYTF. This rearrangement joins TRBV19 to TRBJ1-2; 7 bases match TRBD1. The V segment lost 3 bases and the J segment 1 base; nucleotides outside the gene matches: 5. Germline lookup yields CDR1 LNHDA and CDR2 SQIVND (reference sequence). The CDR3 is 15 amino acids. Looking up the rest from reference TRBV19 and TRBJ1-2 gives the full variable domain: DGGITQSPKYLFRKEGQNVTLSCEQNLNHDAMYWYRQDPGQGLRLIYYSQIVNDFQKGDIAEGYSVSREKKESFPLTVTSAQKNPTAFYLCASSIWQGGNYGYTFGSGTRLTVV.

The chain links TRBV6-1 to TRBJ2-5; TRBD2 matches 14 bases. The junction had 6 bases not matched to a gene; V was cut back by 4 bases and J by 2 bases. CDR1 is MNHNS, CDR2 SASEGT, per germline. The CDR3 has 17 amino acids. For the CDR3, the DNA is TGTGCCAGCAGTGGGACTAGCGGGGGGCGGAGGCAAGAGACCCAGTACTTC. As protein: CASSGTSGGRRQETQYF.

The chain couples TRBV20-1 to TRBJ1-3; D perhaps matches TRBD1 (5 bases). Germline assignment: CDR1 DFQATT and CDR2 SNEGSKA (reference sequence). V shed 3 bases and J shed 3 bases, with 12 bases lying between them. CDR3 length equals 14 residues. CDR3 DNA: TGCAGTGCTAGTGCAGCACAGGTTGGAAACACCATATATTTT. Amino acid sequence: CSASAAQVGNTIYF.

This chain links TRBV2 with TRBJ1-2; maybe TRBD1 (6 bases). This CDR3 region has 14 residues. CDR1 SNHLY and CDR2 FYNNEI come from the germline V gene. The V and J ends lost 9 bases and 8 bases respectively, with 22 bases between them. The DNA for the CDR3 is TGTGCCAGTCTGACAGGTTTCCAAATCGAAGGCTACACCTTC. This gives the protein CASLTGFQIEGYTF.

This clone was recorded only once. The chain carries TRBV3-1 (or the pseudogene TRBV3-2) and TRBJ2-4; 11 nucleotides align to TRBD2. The CDR3 totals 20 residues. Germline-derived CDR1 and CDR2 are LGHDT and YNNKEL (reference sequence). Losses at the gene ends were 4 bases for V and 2 bases for J; bases not matched to a gene: 16. The CDR3 sequence is CASSPGGSGRVLETKNIQYF. The DNA of the CDR3 is TGTGCCAGCAGCCCCGGTGGTAGCGGGAGGGTCCTGGAAACCAAAAACATTCAGTACTTC.

J is TRBJ1-5 and V is TRBV6-2 or TRBV6-3; 9 bases match TRBD1. V shed 6 bases, J shed 4 bases, and the junction held 7 bases outside the gene matches. The CDR3 runs 15 residues. CDR1 is MNHEY, CDR2 SVGEGT, per germline. CDR3 bases: TGTGCCAGCAGCCGGGACAGGGTCCAGAATCAGCCCCAGCATTTT. It codes for CASSRDRVQNQPQHF.

The chain uses TRBV4-2 and TRBJ2-6; TRBD1 agrees at 7 bases. This CDR3 spans 17 amino acids. CDR1 and CDR2 (germline): LGHNA, YNFKEQ. After removal of 3 bases from V and 0 bases from J, the junction contained 5 bases not matched to a gene. As DNA, the CDR3 is TGTGCCAGCAGCCATAGGACAGGCCGCTCTGGGGCCAACGTCCTGACTTTC. Amino acids: CASSHRTGRSGANVLTF.

The rearrangement uses TRBV6-5 and TRBJ2-7, with D perhaps TRBD2 (6 bases). The CDR3 length is 14 residues. Germline CDR1 reads MNHEY; CDR2 reads SVGAGI. Trimming left V 5 bases short and J 2 bases short, with 13 bases between. The CDR3 region is CASSRSGSPYEQYF. Here the CDR3 DNA reads TGTGCCAGCAGTCGGAGCGGGTCCCCCTACGAGCAGTACTTC.

V is TRBV28 and J is TRBJ2-1, with 8 bases lining up with TRBD2. The germline V gene encodes CDR1 MDHEN and CDR2 SYDVKM. Trimming took 5 bases from V and 6 from J; bases not matched to a gene: 9. The CDR3 is made up of 15 amino acids. As DNA, the CDR3 is TGTGCCAGCAGTCCAAAGCGGGAGTGGGCCAATGAGCAGTTCTTC. Amino acids: CASSPKREWANEQFF.

The chain joins TRBV7-2 to TRBJ1-2; 7 nucleotides align to TRBD1. J gave up 7 bases and V 5 bases, and 13 bases lay outside the gene matches. CDR1 is SGHTA and CDR2 is FQGNSA in the germline V gene. The CDR3 loop spans 15 amino acids. The CDR3 DNA reads TGTGCCAGCAGCCCCGAGGGTAGGGGGCGGGGTGGCTACACCTTC. As protein: CASSPEGRGRGGYTF.

The chain has TRBV11-2 and TRBJ2-3, with 7 positions matching TRBD2. Germline V gene lookup returns CDR1 SGHAT and CDR2 FQNNGV. This CDR3 is 17 amino acids long. J was trimmed by 6 bases and V by 2 bases; bases with no gene match: 14. The CDR3 here is CASSLIRPTMRGDTQYF. CDR3 bases: TGTGCCAGCAGCTTAATCAGACCAACAATGCGGGGGGATACGCAGTATTTT. The full variable domain, completed using reference TRBV11-2 and TRBJ2-3, is EAGVAQSPRYKIIEKRQSVAFWCNPISGHATLYWYQQILGQGPKLLIQFQNNGVVDDSQLPKDRFSAERLKGVDSTLKIQPAKLEDSAVYLCASSLIRPTMRGDTQYFGPGTRLTVL.

The chain employs TRBV28 and TRBJ1-2, with 7 positions matching TRBD1. The V segment lost 4 bases and the J segment 5 bases; nucleotides outside the gene matches: 4. Germline CDR1 is MDHEN and CDR2 is SYDVKM. This CDR3 region has 13 residues. CDR3 in DNA: TGTGCCAGCAGTTACGGGACAGATTATGGCTACACCTTC. It is translated as CASSYGTDYGYTF.

This sequence joins TRBV3-1 (or the pseudogene TRBV3-2) and TRBJ2-1; TRBD2 matches 7 bases. From germline, CDR1 is LGHDT and CDR2 YNNKEL (reference sequence). V dropped 1 base and J dropped 6; count of bases not matched to a gene: 9. This CDR3 contains 16 residues. The CDR3 bases are TGTGCCAGCAGCCAAGCCCGGCTGGCTAGCGGCAATGAGCAGTTCTTC. Translating it yields CASSQARLASGNEQFF.

The chain employs TRBV2 and TRBJ2-1, with 9 nucleotides matching TRBD2. CDR1 is SNHLY, CDR2 FYNNEI, per germline. J was trimmed by 9 bases and V by 4 bases; bases with no gene match: 7. The CDR3 runs to 14 residues. CDR3 coding DNA: TGTGCCAGCAGTGGAGTTAGCGGGGGCCTTGAGCAGTTCTTC. Translated, it gives CASSGVSGGLEQFF.

This chain joins TRBV27 and TRBJ1-2, with TRBD1 matching over 9 bases. Trimming took 5 bases from V and 1 from J; bases not matched to a gene: 8. This CDR3 is 16 amino acids long. Germline CDR1 is MNHEY and CDR2 is SMNVEV (reference sequence). The CDR3 is CASSRTPGQGNYGYTF. CDR3 bases: TGTGCCAGCAGTAGAACCCCGGGACAGGGTAACTATGGCTACACCTTC.

This clone was seen only once. The chain is built from TRBV2 and TRBJ1-1; D ambiguous. Germline assignment: CDR1 SNHLY and CDR2 FYNNEI. This CDR3 is built from 13 residues. Trimming took off 1 base at V and 5 bases at J, with 8 bases between the two ends. The DNA for the CDR3 is TGTGCCAGCAGTGAAGTTTCCGGGACTGAAGCTTTCTTT. Its translation: CASSEVSGTEAFF.

This chain links TRBV5-5 with TRBJ2-3, with TRBD2 matching 7 bases. The trim removed 5 bases at V and 1 base at J, leaving 10 bases unmatched. Germline values: CDR1 SGHKS, CDR2 YYEKEE (reference sequence). CDR3 size: 16 residues. The DNA for the CDR3 is TGTGCCAGCAGTTCCGGCATGGCGGGGGGCACAGATACGCAGTATTTT. Encoded protein: CASSSGMAGGTDTQYF.

The CDR3 region has the DNA TGTGCCAGCAGCTTAGATCCCGACAGGGCCAGTTACTCCTACGAGCAGTACTTC. Translating it yields CASSLDPDRASYSYEQYF. The chain employs TRBV11-2 and TRBJ2-7; TRBD1 matches 7 bases. The CDR3 contains 18 residues. Germline V gene data show CDR1 as SGHAT and CDR2 as FQNNGV. The junction had 11 bases not matched to a gene; V was cut back by 0 bases and J by 0 bases.

This sequence joins TRBV5-6 and TRBJ1-1, with a possible D match to TRBD1 (6 bases). This CDR3 region has 12 residues. V lost 0 bases and J 9 bases, leaving 9 bases between the germline ends. From germline, CDR1 is SGHDT and CDR2 YYEEEE. CDR3 loop: CASSLGGLQAFF. Here the CDR3 DNA reads TGTGCCAGCAGCTTGGGGGGGCTCCAAGCTTTCTTT.